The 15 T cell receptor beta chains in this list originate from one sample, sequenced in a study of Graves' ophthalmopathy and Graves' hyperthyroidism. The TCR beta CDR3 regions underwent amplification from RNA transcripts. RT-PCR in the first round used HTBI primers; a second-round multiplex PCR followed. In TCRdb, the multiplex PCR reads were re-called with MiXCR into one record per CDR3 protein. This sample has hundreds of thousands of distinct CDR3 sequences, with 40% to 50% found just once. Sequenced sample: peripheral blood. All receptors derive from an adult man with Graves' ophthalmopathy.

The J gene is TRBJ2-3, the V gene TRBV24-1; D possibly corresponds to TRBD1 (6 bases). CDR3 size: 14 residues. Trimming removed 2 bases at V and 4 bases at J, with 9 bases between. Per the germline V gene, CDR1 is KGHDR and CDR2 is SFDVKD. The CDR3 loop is CATSDSTGSDTQYF. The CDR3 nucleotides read TGTGCCACCAGTGATTCGACAGGATCAGATACGCAGTATTTT.

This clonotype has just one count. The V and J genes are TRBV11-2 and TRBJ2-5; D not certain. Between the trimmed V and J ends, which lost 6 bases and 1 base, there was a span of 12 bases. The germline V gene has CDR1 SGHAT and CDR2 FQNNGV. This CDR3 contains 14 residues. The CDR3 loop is CASSSWQTQETQYF. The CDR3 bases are TGTGCCAGCAGTTCGTGGCAGACCCAAGAGACCCAGTACTTC.

CDR3: CASSQGTRRGGYGYTF. For the CDR3, the DNA is TGTGCCAGCAGCCAAGGGACAAGGCGAGGGGGCTATGGCTACACCTTC. The chain couples TRBV9 to TRBJ1-2, with D possibly matching TRBD1 (6 bases). The CDR3 extends over 16 amino acids. Germline CDR1 reads SGDLS; CDR2 reads YYNGEE. The V gene lost 4 bases and the J gene lost 4 bases, with 20 bases spanning the gap.

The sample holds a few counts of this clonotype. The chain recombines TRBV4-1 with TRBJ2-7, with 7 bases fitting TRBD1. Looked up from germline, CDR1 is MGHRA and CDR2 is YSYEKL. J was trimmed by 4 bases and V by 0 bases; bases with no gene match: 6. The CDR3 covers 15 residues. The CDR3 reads CASSQEQGLVYEQYF. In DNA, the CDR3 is TGCGCCAGCAGCCAAGAACAGGGGCTGGTGTACGAGCAGTACTTC.

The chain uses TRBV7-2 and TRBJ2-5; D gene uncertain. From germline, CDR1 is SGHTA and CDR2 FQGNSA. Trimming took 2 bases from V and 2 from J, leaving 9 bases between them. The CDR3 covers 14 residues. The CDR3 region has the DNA TGTGCCAGCAGCTTAAAGGCTTTACAAGAGACCCAGTACTTC. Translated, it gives CASSLKALQETQYF.

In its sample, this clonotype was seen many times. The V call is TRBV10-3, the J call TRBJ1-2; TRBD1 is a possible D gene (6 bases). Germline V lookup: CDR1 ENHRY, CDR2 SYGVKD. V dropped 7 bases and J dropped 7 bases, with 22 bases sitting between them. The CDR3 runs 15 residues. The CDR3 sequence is CAITSTGIGVVGYTF. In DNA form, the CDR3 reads TGTGCCATCACCTCAACAGGGATCGGGGTGGTTGGCTACACCTTC.

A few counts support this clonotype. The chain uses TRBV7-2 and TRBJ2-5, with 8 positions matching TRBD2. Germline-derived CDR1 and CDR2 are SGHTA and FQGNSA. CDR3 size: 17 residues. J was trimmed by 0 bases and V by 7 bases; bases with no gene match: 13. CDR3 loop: CASTLSPGGPYQETQYF. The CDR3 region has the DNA TGTGCCAGCACCCTGTCTCCGGGGGGGCCTTACCAAGAGACCCAGTACTTC.

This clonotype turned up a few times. The CDR3 loop is CASSLIGQETQYF. The CDR3 DNA sequence: TGTGCCAGCAGCTTAATCGGGCAAGAGACCCAGTACTTC. V is TRBV7-3 and J is TRBJ2-5, with D unresolved. Between the trimmed V and J ends, which lost 1 base and 2 bases, there was a span of 5 bases. The germline CDR1 and CDR2 sequences are SGHTA and FQGTGA. This CDR3 is 13 amino acids long.

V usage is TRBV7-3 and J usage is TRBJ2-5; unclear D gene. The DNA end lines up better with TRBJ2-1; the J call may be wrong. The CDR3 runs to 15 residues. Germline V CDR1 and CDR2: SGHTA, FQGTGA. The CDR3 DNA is TGTGCCAGCAGCTTAAAGGTAGCCAACTACAATGAGCAGTTCTTC. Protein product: CASSLKVANYNEQFF.

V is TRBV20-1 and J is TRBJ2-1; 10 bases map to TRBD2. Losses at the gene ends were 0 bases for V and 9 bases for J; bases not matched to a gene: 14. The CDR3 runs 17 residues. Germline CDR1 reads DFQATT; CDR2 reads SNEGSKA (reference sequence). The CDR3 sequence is CSARDRPSGSLVTEQFF. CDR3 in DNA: TGCAGTGCTAGAGATCGGCCTAGCGGGAGTCTTGTTACTGAGCAGTTCTTC.

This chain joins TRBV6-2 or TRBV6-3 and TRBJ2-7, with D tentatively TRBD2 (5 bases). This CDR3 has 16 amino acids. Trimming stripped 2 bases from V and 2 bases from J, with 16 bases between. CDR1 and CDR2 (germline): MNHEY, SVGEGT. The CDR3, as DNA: TGTGCCAGCAGTTACGTCACCCCGGAACTAGCCTACGAGCAGTACTTC. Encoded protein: CASSYVTPELAYEQYF.

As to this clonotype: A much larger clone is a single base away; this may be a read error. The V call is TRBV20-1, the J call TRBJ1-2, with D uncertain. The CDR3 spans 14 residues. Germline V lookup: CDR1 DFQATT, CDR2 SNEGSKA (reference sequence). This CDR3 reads CSVDDLRLYYGYTF. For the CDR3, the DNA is TGCAGCGTTGATGATCTACGGCTATACTATGGCTACACCTTC.

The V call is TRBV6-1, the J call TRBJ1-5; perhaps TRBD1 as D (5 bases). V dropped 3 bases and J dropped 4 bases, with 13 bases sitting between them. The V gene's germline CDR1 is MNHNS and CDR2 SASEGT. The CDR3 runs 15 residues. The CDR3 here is CASSDGQGGNQPQHF. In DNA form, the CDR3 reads TGTGCCAGCAGTGACGGCCAGGGAGGGAATCAGCCCCAGCATTTT.

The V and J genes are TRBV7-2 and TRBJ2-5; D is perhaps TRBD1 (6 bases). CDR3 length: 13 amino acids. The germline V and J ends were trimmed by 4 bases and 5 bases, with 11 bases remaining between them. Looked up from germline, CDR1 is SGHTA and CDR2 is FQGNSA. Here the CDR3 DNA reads TGTGCCAGCAGCTCAGTGAGGGGGGAGACCCAGTACTTC. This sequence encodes CASSSVRGETQYF.

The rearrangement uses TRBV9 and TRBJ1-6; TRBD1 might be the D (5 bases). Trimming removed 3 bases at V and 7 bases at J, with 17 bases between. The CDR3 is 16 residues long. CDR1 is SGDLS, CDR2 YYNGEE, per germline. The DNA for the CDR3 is TGTGCCAGCAGCGACCCCTTGCAGGGTGGGAATTCACCCCTCCACTTT. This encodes CASSDPLQGGNSPLHF.